The present T cell receptor beta chain was sequenced within a study of OX40 agonist ivuxolimab in advanced cancers. With regard to the full study: Ivuxolimab was an agonistic, fully human IgG2 monoclonal antibody directed against OX40 (CD134), a costimulatory receptor. Partial responses were achieved by three dose-escalation patients, of whom one had hepatocellular carcinoma and two had cutaneous melanoma. The dose-escalation cohort was 82.7% male with a mean age of approximately 60 years, ranging from roughly 23 to 79. Intravenous ivuxolimab was administered to patients every 2 weeks at six dose levels: 0.01, 0.1, 0.3, 1.5, 3 and 10 mg/kg. Peripheral TCRbeta sequencing was intended to test whether TCR sequence diversity was altered and clonal T-cell expansion was caused by ivuxolimab. Patients were allowed to have had prior anti-PD-1, anti-PD-L1 or anti-CTLA-4 therapy, and approximately 41% of the dose-escalation patients had previously received checkpoint inhibitors. The paper covers the monotherapy dose-escalation part of the phase I ivuxolimab trial, which included N of about 56 patients. Among the approximately 50 dose-escalation patients, around 19 had hepatocellular carcinoma, about 15 melanoma, 9 renal cell carcinoma and 9 head and neck cancer. Overall study results and their limits: After ivuxolimab, expanded clones were on average more numerous among CD8+ T cells than among CD4+ T cells. Antigen specificity was not determined for the clonally expanded peripheral T cells. At doses of 0.1 to 3.0 mg/kg, clonal expansion of both CD4+ and CD8+ T cells in blood was seen between baseline and week 6. Partial responders in the 0.1-3.0 mg/kg groups had among the lowest normalized peripheral clonal expansion, especially among CD8+ T cells. Low levels of normalized T-cell clonal expansion were also seen in some patients who did not respond.

About this clone: The specificity of this receptor is unknown. Base qualities are missing; no much larger clone stands one base away.

For sequencing of the TCRbeta CDR3 region, genomic DNA was extracted from the sorted cells. The immunoSEQ Assay was used to sequence the TCRbeta CDR3 regions. Sourced from immuneACCESS, this table was stored by TCRdb with only in-frame sequences that have V and J called. A share of the clones is absent; for the studies checked, an unresolved V gene accounts for under half, and the remainder has no known explanation. Within this sample are about 58,000 clones, with more than 75% of them counted one time only. The top ten hold approximately 1.1% of the sample. Trimmed from V: 5 bases; trimmed from J: 3 bases; junction bases lacking a gene match: 9. Sequences MDHEN (CDR1) and SYDVKM (CDR2) are obtained from the germline V gene. The CDR3 contains 17 residues, cysteine and phenylalanine counted. The retained sequence is limited to the CDR3, 51 bases, with the frame set at the first base. The trial excluded patients who had a history of autoimmune disease or who were on systemic immunosuppression. Peripheral blood for TCR sequencing was collected from all dose cohorts at baseline, on cycle 4 day 1, and on cycle 7 day 1. Samples came from an open-label, multicenter, first-in-human phase I dose-escalation trial of ivuxolimab. Adults with locally advanced or metastatic melanoma, renal cell carcinoma, hepatocellular carcinoma or head and neck squamous cell carcinoma were enrolled in the trial. Before TCR sequencing, CD4+ T cells and CD8+ T cells from peripheral blood were sorted into separate populations.

Rearrangement joined TRBV28 to TRBJ2-2; TRBD1 fits 10 bases in the junction. This clonotype was obtained from an adult with an advanced solid tumor such as melanoma, head and neck, liver or kidney cancer. The sample consisted of CD4+ or CD8+ T cells sorted from blood, taken in a trial of the OX40 agonist ivuxolimab. The CDR3: CASSPPLGTGDTGELFF. The DNA sequence reads TGTGCCAGCAGTCCGCCCTTGGGGACAGGGGACACCGGGGAGCTGTTTTTT. Reference TRBV28 and TRBJ2-2 proteins supply the regions before and after the CDR3; the full variable domain is: DVKVTQSSRYLVKRTGEKVFLECVQDMDHENMFWYRQDPGLGLRLIYFSYDVKMKEKGDIPEGYSVSREKKERFSLILESASTNQTSMYLCASSPPLGTGDTGELFFGEGSRLTVL.